A single sample is the source of the 15 T cell receptor beta chains below, sequenced in a study of siplizumab effects on memory and regulatory T cells. Clones were sequenced by immunoSEQ multiplex PCR, and TCRdb holds only the in-frame ones, with some missing. The repertoire holds about 62,000 clones, with around 79% as singletons. The material sequenced was memory CD4+ T cells sorted from blood. The source is a human donor in good health.

The chain links TRBV2 to TRBJ2-1, with a possible D match to TRBD1 (5 bases). In germline, CDR1 is SNHLY, CDR2 FYNNEI. The V and J ends lost 5 bases and 4 bases respectively, with 15 bases between them. The CDR3 runs to 15 residues. The CDR3 DNA reads as TGTGCCAGCAGTACAGGCAGCCAAGGGTACAATGAGCAGTTCTTC. This codes for CASSTGSQGYNEQFF.

This sequence joins TRBV19 and TRBJ1-5; perhaps TRBD1 as D (6 bases). Germline lookup yields CDR1 LNHDA and CDR2 SQIVND (reference sequence). Trimming left V 4 bases short and J 6 bases short, with 16 bases between. This CDR3 spans 15 amino acids. The CDR3 loop reads CASSTPEGVVQPQHF. DNA for the CDR3: TGTGCCAGTAGTACCCCAGAGGGGGTGGTTCAGCCCCAGCATTTT. The whole variable domain, filled in from reference TRBV19 and TRBJ1-5, reads DGGITQSPKYLFRKEGQNVTLSCEQNLNHDAMYWYRQDPGQGLRLIYYSQIVNDFQKGDIAEGYSVSREKKESFPLTVTSAQKNPTAFYLCASSTPEGVVQPQHFGDGTRLSIL.

The genes are TRBV7-8 and TRBJ2-7, with D maybe TRBD1 (5 bases). Trimming shortened V by 0 bases and J by 3 bases, and 9 bases separated the two germline ends. There are 14 residues in the CDR3. The germline CDR1 and CDR2 sequences are SGHVS and FQNEAQ. DNA of the CDR3: TGTGCCAGCAGCTTAGCGGGCAGGGTCTACGAGCAGTACTTC. Protein product: CASSLAGRVYEQYF.

The rearrangement joins TRBV5-1 to TRBJ2-2, with D perhaps matching TRBD1 (5 bases). The CDR3 has 14 amino acids. The germline gives CDR1 SGHRS, CDR2 YFSETQ. V was pared by 3 bases and J by 1 base, with 7 bases between. The CDR3 loop reads CASSSGQNTGELFF. DNA of the CDR3: TGCGCCAGCAGCTCCGGACAGAACACCGGGGAGCTGTTTTTT.

The rearrangement links TRBV27 to TRBJ2-7; D is uncertain. The CDR3 has 13 amino acids. Between the trimmed V and J ends, which lost 5 bases and 5 bases, there was a span of 13 bases. Germline CDR1 reads MNHEY; CDR2 reads SMNVEV (reference sequence). This CDR3 reads CASSPRDLHEQYF. The CDR3 DNA reads TGTGCCAGCAGTCCCAGAGATCTCCACGAGCAGTACTTC.

The rearrangement joins TRBV19 to TRBJ2-7; 8 nucleotides agree with TRBD1. The germline V gene has CDR1 LNHDA and CDR2 SQIVND (reference sequence). Losses at the gene ends were 8 bases for V and 6 bases for J; bases not matched to a gene: 9. The CDR3 has 13 residues. The CDR3 nucleotides read TGTGCCAGTGGACAGGGAAGAATCGGCGAGCAGTACTTC. It specifies CASGQGRIGEQYF. The full variable domain, its missing parts supplied by reference TRBV19 and TRBJ2-7, is DGGITQSPKYLFRKEGQNVTLSCEQNLNHDAMYWYRQDPGQGLRLIYYSQIVNDFQKGDIAEGYSVSREKKESFPLTVTSAQKNPTAFYLCASGQGRIGEQYFGPGTRLTVT.

The CDR3 is CASSSSAGGNQETQYF. CDR3 nucleotides: TGTGCCAGCAGTTCCTCAGCGGGGGGCAACCAAGAGACCCAGTACTTC. The chain recombines TRBV6-5 with TRBJ2-5, with 9 bases that match TRBD2. Germline trimming cut 4 bases from V and 0 bases from J; bases unmatched to any gene: 6. Germline CDR1 MNHEY, CDR2 SVGAGI. The CDR3 spans 16 residues.

This clone was seen a handful of times. The rearrangement joins TRBV4-1 to TRBJ2-3; D not certain. V was pared by 1 base and J by 2 bases, with 4 bases between. The CDR3 loop spans 13 amino acids. CDR1 is MGHRA, CDR2 YSYEKL, per germline. CDR3 sequence reads: CASSQGDTDTQYF. The CDR3 coding sequence is TGCGCCAGCAGCCAAGGGGACACAGATACGCAGTATTTT.

The J gene is TRBJ1-2, the V gene TRBV1; no check of the table's D call, TRBD1, against the DNA was made. TRBV1 is reported as a pseudogene. The CDR3 runs 19 residues. The CDR3 DNA reads TGCACCAGCAGCCAAGATTTAGGGGACAGAGGACTCCCGGGGACCGGCTACACCTTC. This translates into CTSSQDLGDRGLPGTGYTF.

The table lists this clone with a few counts. This chain joins TRBV5-6 and TRBJ2-1, with D maybe TRBD2 (5 bases). The CDR3 length is 15 residues. In germline, CDR1 is SGHDT, CDR2 YYEEEE. The V end was cut by 2 bases, the J end by 0 bases, with 9 bases between. The CDR3 DNA sequence: TGTGCCAGCAGCTTTTTTGGGAGCTCCTACAATGAGCAGTTCTTC. Its translation: CASSFFGSSYNEQFF.

This chain connects TRBV7-3 to TRBJ1-3; D possibly corresponds to TRBD1 (5 bases). Trimming shortened V by 5 bases and J by 4 bases, and 12 bases separated the two germline ends. This CDR3 has 14 residues. Germline V gene lookup returns CDR1 SGHTA and CDR2 FQGTGA. CDR3 amino acids: CASSRGTPGNTIYF. As DNA, the CDR3 is TGTGCCAGCAGCCGGGGGACTCCCGGAAACACCATATATTTT. Full variable domain (missing parts from reference TRBV7-3 and TRBJ1-3): GAGVSQTPSNKVTEKGKYVELRCDPISGHTALYWYRQSLGQGPEFLIYFQGTGAADDSGLPNDRFFAVRPEGSVSTLKIQRTERGDSAVYLCASSRGTPGNTIYFGEGSWLTVV.

The J gene is TRBJ1-6, the V gene TRBV6-5, with a possible D match to TRBD1 (5 bases). Per the germline V gene, CDR1 is MNHEY and CDR2 is SVGAGI. The CDR3 totals 13 residues. Between the trimmed V and J ends, which lost 4 bases and 7 bases, there was a span of 8 bases. CDR3 nucleotide sequence: TGTGCCAGCAGTTCCCGACAGAATTCACCCCTCCACTTT. Amino acids: CASSSRQNSPLHF.

This clone turned up a few times. The rearrangement links TRBV7-9 to TRBJ2-5, with TRBD1 matching over 11 bases. The CDR3 totals 13 residues. Losses at the gene ends were 11 bases for V and 5 bases for J; bases not matched to a gene: 7. Germline V lookup: CDR1 SEHNR, CDR2 FQNEAQ (reference sequence). The CDR3 DNA sequence: TGTGCCGGCTGGGACAGGGGGACCGAGACCCAGTACTTC. This encodes CAGWDRGTETQYF.

The chain uses TRBV6-5 and TRBJ1-2; no clear D. The length of the CDR3 is 12 residues. Trimming removed 6 bases at V and 4 bases at J, with 9 bases between. CDR1 and CDR2 (germline): MNHEY, SVGAGI. The CDR3 DNA is TGTGCCAGCAGCTCCCAGCGCTATGGCTACACCTTC. Translating gives CASSSQRYGYTF.

The chain recombines TRBV6-5 with TRBJ1-5, with unresolved D. V lost 0 bases and J lost 7, with 16 bases in between. The CDR3 is 16 amino acids. Germline CDR1 is MNHEY and CDR2 is SVGAGI. This CDR3 reads CASSYSLVDPWQPQHF. The CDR3 DNA reads TGTGCCAGCAGTTACTCGCTTGTCGACCCTTGGCAGCCCCAGCATTTT.